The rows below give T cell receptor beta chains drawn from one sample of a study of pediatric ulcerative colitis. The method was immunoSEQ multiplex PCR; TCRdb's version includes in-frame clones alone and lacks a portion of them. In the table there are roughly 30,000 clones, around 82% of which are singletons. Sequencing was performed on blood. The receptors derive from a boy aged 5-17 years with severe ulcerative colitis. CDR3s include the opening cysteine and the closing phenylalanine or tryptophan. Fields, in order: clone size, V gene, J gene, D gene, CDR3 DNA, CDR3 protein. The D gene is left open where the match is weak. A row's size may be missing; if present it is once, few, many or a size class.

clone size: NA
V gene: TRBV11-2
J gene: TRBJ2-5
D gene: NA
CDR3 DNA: TGTGCCAGCAGCCACATCGGGTTCACCGCGACTAGATGGCAAGAGACCCAGTACTTC
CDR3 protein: CASSHIGFTATRWQETQYF

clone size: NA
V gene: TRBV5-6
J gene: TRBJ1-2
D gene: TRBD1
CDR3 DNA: TGTGCCAGCAGCCAAATTGGGACAGGGGTTGCTGCGGACACCTTC
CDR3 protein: CASSQIGTGVAADTF

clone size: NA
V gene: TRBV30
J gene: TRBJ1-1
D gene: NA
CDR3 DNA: TGTGCCTGGGGAGGGACAACCTCTTTGAACACTGAAGCTTTCTTT
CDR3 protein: CAWGGTTSLNTEAFF

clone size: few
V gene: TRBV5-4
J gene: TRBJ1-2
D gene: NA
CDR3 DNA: TGTGCCAGCAGCTTGGGGGGGGATCCCAACTATGGCTACACCTTC
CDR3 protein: CASSLGGDPNYGYTF

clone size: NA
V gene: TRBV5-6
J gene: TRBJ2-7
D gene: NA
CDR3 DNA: TGTGCCAGCAGCTTGTTTTGGGGGCCGGACGAGCAGTACTTC
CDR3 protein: CASSLFWGPDEQYF

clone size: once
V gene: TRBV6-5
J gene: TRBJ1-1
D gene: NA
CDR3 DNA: TGTGCCAGCAAAACGACGGACCTTGGGTTCACTGAAGCTTTCTTT
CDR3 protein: CASKTTDLGFTEAFF

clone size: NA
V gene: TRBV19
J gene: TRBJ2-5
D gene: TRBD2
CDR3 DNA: TGTGCCAGTAGTTTCGCGGGGGGGCGCGGGGAGACCCAGTACTTC
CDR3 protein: CASSFAGGRGETQYF

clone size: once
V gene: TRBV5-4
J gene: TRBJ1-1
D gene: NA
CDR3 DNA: TGTGCCAGCAGCTTGGCCGGGGGGAACACTGAAGCTTTCTTT
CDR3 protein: CASSLAGGNTEAFF

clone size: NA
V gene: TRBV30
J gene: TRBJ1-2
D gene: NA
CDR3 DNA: TGTGCCTGGATTACAGGGTATGGCTACACCTTC
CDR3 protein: CAWITGYGYTF

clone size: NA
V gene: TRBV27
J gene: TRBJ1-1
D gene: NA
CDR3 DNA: TGTGCCAGCACCCCCCACTGGGTGGCGGACTCAATGACAAACACTGAAGCTTTCTTT
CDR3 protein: CASTPHWVADSMTNTEAFF

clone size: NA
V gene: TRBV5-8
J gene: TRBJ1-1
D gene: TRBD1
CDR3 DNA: TGTGCCAGCAGCTGCCGGGACAGGGGGCGAGGGAACACTGAAGCTTTCTTT
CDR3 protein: CASSCRDRGRGNTEAFF

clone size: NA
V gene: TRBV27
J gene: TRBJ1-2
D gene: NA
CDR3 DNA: TGTGCCAGCACCGCAAGGCAGGTGTCCCTATCGGGCTACACCTTC
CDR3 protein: CASTARQVSLSGYTF

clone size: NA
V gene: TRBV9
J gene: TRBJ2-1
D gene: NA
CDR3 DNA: TGTGCCAGCAGCGTCTTTGACACCCGCAATGAGCAGTTCTTC
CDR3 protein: CASSVFDTRNEQFF

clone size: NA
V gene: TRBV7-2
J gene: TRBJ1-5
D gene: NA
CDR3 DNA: TGTGCCAGCAGCTTATCGCAGGGGAATCAGCCCCAGCATTTT
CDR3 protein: CASSLSQGNQPQHF

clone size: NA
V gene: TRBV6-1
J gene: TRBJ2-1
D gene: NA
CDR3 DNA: TGTGCCAGCAGTGAAGCCGAGTCAACGACGCAGTTCTTC
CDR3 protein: CASSEAESTTQFF

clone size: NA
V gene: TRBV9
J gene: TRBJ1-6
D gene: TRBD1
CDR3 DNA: TGTGCCAGCAGCGTATCAGGGACAGGGGGTAATTCACCCCTCCACTTT
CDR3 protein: CASSVSGTGGNSPLHF

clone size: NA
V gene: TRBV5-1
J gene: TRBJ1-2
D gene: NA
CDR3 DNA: TGCGCCAGCAGCTTGATGGTCAGCCATTACTATGGCTACACCTTC
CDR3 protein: CASSLMVSHYYGYTF

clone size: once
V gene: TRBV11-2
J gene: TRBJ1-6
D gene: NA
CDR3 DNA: TGTGCCAGCAGCTTAGTCGGCTCCCGGAGCTCCTATAATTCACCCCTCCACTTT
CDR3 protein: CASSLVGSRSSYNSPLHF

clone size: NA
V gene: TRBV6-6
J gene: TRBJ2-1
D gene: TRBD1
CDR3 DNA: TGTGCCAGCCAAACGGGGCGCAGGGGGCCCTACAATGAGCAGTTCTTC
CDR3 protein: CASQTGRRGPYNEQFF

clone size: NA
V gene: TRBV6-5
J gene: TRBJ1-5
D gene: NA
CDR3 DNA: TGTGCCAGCAGTTACGGCCAGGCGTATCAGCCCCAGCATTTT
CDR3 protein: CASSYGQAYQPQHF

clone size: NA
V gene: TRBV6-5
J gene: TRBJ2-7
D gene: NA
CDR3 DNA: TGTGCCAGCAGCTCCGAAGGGGGAAGCTACGAGCAGTACTTC
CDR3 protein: CASSSEGGSYEQYF

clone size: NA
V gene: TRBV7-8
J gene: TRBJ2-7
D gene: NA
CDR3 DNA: TGTGCCAGCAGCTCTTTGACAGAGCTCGAGCAGTACTTC
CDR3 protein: CASSSLTELEQYF

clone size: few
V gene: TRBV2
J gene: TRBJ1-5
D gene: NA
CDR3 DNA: TGTGCCAGCAGTGAAGCGCAGGGCTTTAGCAATCAGCCCCAGCATTTT
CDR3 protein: CASSEAQGFSNQPQHF

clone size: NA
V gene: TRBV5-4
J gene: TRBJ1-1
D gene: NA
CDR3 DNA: TGTGCCAGCAGCTTGGTCGGGACTAATGGGGCTGAAGCTTTCTTT
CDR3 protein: CASSLVGTNGAEAFF

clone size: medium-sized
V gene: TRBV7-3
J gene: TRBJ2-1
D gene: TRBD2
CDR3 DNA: TGTGCCAGCACCGAGAGCGGGGGAAAGTACAATGAGCAGTTCTTC
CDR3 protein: CASTESGGKYNEQFF

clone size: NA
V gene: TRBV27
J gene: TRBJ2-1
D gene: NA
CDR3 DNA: TGTGCCAGCAGTCCACTAACGGGACTCTATGAGCAGTTCTTC
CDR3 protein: CASSPLTGLYEQFF

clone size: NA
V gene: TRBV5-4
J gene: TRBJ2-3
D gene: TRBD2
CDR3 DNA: TGTGCCAGCCAAGTCGGGACTAGTGTATCAGATACGCAGTATTTT
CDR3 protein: CASQVGTSVSDTQYF

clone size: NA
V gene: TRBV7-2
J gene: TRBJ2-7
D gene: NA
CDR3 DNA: TGTGCCAGCAGCTTAATCATGGATACCTACGAGCAGTACTTC
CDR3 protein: CASSLIMDTYEQYF

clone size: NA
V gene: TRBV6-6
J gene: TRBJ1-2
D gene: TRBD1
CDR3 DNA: TGTGCCAGCAGTTCAGCAGGGACAGGGCGCTATGGCTACACCTTC
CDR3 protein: CASSSAGTGRYGYTF

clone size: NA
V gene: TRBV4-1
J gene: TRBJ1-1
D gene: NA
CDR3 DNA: TGCGCCAGCGGGAGGGGAATCACTGAAGCTTTCTTT
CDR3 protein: CASGRGITEAFF

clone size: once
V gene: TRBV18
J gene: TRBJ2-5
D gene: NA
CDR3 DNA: TGTGCCAGCTCACCGGGGCCCGAGGCAAGAACCCAGTACTTC
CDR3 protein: CASSPGPEARTQYF

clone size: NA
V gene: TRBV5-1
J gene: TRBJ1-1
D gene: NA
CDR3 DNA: TGCGCCAGCAGCTTGGAAGTAGGGGGGAAAGGTGGAGCTTTCTTT
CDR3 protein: CASSLEVGGKGGAFF

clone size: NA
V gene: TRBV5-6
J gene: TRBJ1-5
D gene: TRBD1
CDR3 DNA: TGTGCCAGCAGCATTGGGGGACAGGGGTTGCATCAGCCCCAGCATTTT
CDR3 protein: CASSIGGQGLHQPQHF

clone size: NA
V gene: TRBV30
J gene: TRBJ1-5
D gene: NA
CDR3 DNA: TGTGCCTGGAGTGCGAAGGGGTTATTCAATCAGCCCCAGCATTTT
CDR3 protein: CAWSAKGLFNQPQHF

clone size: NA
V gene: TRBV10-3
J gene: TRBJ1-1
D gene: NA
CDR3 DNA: TGTGCCATCAGTGAGGTGGGTTCTGGAGCTTTCTTT
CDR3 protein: CAISEVGSGAFF

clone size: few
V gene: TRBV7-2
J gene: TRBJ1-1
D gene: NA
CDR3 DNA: TGTGCCAGCAGCTTGATGGTGGGGGGGCGATGGAGCACTGAAGCTTTCTTT
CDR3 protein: CASSLMVGGRWSTEAFF